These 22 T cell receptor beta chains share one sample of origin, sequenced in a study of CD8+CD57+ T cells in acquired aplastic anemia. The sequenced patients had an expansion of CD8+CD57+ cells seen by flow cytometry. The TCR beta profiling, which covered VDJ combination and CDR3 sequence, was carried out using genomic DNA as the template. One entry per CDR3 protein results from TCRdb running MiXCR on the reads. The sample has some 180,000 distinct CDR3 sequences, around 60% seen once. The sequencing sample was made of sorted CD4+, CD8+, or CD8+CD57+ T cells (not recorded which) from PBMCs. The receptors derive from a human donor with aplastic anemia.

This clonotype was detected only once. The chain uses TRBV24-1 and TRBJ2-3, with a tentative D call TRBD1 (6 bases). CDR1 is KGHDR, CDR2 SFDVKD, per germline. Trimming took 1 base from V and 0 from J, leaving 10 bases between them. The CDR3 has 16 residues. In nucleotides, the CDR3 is TGTGCCACCAGTGATTTCGGGACACGAAGCACAGATACGCAGTATTTT. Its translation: CATSDFGTRSTDTQYF.

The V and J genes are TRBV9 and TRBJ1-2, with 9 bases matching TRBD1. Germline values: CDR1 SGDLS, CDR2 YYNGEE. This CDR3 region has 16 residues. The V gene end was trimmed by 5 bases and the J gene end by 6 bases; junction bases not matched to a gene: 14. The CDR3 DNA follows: TGTGCCAGCAGTCCCCCTCGGGACAGGGAAGATCATGGCTACACCTTC. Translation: CASSPPRDREDHGYTF.

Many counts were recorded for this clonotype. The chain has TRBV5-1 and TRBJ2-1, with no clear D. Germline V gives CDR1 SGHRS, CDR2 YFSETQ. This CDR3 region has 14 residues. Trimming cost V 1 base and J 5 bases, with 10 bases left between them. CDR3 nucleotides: TGCGCCAGCAGCTTGTATCGCGGCGACAATGAGCAGTTCTTC. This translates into CASSLYRGDNEQFF.

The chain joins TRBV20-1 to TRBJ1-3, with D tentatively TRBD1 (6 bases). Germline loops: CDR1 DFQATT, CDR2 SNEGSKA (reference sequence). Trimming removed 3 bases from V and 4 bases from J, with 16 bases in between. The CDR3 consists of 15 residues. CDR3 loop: CSARPRRGAGNTIYF. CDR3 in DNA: TGCAGTGCTAGGCCGAGACGGGGGGCGGGAAACACCATATATTTT.

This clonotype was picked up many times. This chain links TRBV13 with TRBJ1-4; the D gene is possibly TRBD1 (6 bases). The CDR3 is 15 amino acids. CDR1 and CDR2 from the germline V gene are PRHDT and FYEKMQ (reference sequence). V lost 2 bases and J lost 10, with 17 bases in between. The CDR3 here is CASSLRTERQGKLFF. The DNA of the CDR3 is TGTGCCAGCAGCTTAAGGACAGAAAGACAAGGAAAACTGTTTTTT.

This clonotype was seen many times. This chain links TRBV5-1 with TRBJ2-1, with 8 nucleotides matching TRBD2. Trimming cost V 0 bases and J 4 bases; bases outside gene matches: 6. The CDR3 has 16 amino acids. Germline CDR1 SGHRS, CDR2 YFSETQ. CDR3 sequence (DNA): TGCGCCAGCAGCTTGGCCGGGGGGGGCCCTTACAATGAGCAGTTCTTC. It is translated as CASSLAGGGPYNEQFF.

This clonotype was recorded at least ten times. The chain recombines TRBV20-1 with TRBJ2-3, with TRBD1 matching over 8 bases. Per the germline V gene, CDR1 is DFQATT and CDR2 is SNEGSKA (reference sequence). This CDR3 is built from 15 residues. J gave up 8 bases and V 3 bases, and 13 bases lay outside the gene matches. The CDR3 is CSARVRSGGFVTQYF. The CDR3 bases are TGCAGTGCTAGGGTTCGGTCAGGGGGCTTCGTTACGCAGTATTTT.

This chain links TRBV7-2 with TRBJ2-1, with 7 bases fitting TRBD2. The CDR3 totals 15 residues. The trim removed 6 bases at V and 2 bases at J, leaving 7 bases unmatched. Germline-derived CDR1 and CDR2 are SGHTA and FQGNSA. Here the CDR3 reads CASSWGAGTYNEQFF. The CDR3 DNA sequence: TGTGCCAGCAGTTGGGGAGCGGGAACCTACAATGAGCAGTTCTTC.

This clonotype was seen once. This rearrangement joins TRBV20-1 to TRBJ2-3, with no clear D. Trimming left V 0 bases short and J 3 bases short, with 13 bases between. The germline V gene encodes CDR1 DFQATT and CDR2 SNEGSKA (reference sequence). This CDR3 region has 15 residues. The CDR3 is CSARDPRRRTDTQYF. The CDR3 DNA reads TGCAGTGCTAGAGATCCGAGACGGAGAACAGATACGCAGTATTTT.

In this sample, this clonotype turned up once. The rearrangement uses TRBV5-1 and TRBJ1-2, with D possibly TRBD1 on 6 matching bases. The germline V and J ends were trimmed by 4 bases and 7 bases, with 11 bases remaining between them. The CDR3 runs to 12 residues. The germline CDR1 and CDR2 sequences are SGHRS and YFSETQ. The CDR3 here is CASSGGGGGYTF. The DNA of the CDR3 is TGCGCCAGCAGCGGCGGAGGGGGTGGCTACACCTTC.

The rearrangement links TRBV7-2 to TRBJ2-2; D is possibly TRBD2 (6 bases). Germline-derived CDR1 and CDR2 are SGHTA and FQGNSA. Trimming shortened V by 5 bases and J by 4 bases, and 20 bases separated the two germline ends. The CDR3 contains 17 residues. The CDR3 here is CASSQVRGARGTGELFF. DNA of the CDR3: TGTGCCAGCAGCCAAGTACGCGGGGCCCGGGGCACCGGGGAGCTGTTTTTT.

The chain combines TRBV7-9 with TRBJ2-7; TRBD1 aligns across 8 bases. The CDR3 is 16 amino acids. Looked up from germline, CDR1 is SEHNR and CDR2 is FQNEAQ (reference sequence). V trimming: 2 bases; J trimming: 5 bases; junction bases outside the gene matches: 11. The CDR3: CASSLNPGQGVNEQYF. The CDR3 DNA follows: TGTGCCAGCAGCTTAAACCCCGGACAGGGTGTGAACGAGCAGTACTTC. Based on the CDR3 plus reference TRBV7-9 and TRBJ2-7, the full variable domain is DTGVSQNPRHKITKRGQNVTFRCDPISEHNRLYWYRQTLGQGPEFLTYFQNEAQLEKSRLLSDRFSAERPKGSFSTLEIQRTEQGDSAMYLCASSLNPGQGVNEQYFGPGTRLTVT.

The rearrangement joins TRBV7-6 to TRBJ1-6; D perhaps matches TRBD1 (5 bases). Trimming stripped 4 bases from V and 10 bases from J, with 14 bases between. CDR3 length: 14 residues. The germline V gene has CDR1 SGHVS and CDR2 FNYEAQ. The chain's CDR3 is CASSSGTTHSPLHF. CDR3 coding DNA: TGTGCCAGCAGCTCGGGGACCACCCACTCACCCCTCCACTTT.

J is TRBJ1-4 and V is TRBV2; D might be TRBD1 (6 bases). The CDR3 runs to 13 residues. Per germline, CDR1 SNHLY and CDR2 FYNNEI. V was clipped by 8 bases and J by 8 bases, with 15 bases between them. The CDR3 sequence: CASSYRVGEKLFF. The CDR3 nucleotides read TGTGCCAGCTCGTACAGGGTGGGAGAAAAACTGTTTTTT.

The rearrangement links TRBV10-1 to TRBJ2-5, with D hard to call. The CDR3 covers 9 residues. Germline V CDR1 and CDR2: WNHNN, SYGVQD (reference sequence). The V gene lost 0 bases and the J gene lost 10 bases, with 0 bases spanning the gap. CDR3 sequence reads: CASSESQYF. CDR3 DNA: TGCGCCAGCAGTGAGTCCCAGTACTTC.

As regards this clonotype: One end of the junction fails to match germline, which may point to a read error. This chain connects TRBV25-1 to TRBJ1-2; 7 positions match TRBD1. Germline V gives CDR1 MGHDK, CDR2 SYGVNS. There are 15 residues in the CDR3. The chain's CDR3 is CASSELHRGNCGYTF. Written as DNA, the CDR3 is TGTGCCAGCAGTGAACTTCACAGGGGAAACTGTGGCTACACCTTC.

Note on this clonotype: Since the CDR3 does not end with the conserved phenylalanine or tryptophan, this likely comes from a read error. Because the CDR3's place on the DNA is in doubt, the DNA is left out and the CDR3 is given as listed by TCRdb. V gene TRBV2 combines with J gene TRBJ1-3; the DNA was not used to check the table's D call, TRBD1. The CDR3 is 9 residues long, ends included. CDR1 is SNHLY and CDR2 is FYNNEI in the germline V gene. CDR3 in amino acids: CASTGESYT.

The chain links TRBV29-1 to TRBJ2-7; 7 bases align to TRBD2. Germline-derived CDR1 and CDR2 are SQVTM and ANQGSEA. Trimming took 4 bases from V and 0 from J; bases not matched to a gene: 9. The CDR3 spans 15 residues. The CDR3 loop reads CSVGGGRGNSYEQYF. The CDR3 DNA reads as TGCAGCGTTGGTGGGGGGAGGGGAAACTCCTACGAGCAGTACTTC.

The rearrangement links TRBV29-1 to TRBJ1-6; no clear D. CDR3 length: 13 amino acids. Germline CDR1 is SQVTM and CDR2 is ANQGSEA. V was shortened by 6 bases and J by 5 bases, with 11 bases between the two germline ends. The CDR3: CSVSGRDNSPLHF. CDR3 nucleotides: TGCAGCGTCTCCGGACGGGATAATTCACCCCTCCACTTT.

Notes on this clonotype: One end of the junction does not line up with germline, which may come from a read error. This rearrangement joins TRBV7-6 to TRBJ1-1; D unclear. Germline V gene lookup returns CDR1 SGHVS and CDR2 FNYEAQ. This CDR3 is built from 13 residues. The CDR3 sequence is CVSSSDLNTEAFF. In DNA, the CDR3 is TGTGTCAGCAGCTCGGACCTAAACACTGAAGCTTTCTTT.

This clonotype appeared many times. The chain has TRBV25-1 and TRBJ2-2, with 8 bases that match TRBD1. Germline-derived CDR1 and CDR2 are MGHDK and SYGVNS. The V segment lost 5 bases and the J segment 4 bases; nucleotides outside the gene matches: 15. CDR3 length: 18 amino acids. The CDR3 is CASSPPPKMTGVTGELFF. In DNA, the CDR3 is TGTGCCAGCAGTCCCCCACCCAAGATGACAGGGGTCACCGGGGAGCTGTTTTTT. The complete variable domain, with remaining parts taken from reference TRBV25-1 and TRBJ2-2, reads EADIYQTPRYLVIGTGKKITLECSQTMGHDKMYWYQQDPGMELHLIHYSYGVNSTEKGDLSSESTVSRIRTEHFPLTLESARPSHTSQYLCASSPPPKMTGVTGELFFGEGSRLTVL.

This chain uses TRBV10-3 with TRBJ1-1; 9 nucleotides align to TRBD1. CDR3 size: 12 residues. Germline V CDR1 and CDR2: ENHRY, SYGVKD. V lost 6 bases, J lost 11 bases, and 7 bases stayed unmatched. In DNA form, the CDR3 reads TGTGCCATCAGCCCCGGGACAGGGCATGCTTTCTTT. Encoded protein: CAISPGTGHAFF.